Sequencing of this TCR beta chain was carried out in a study of cytomegalovirus exposure and HLA in healthy donors. About the study: Earlier, 200 million or so T cells were analyzed, and over 95 million unique TCR beta sequences were found among them. When 398 donors were genotyped, approximately 81% of them were found to fall in the Caucasian-associated ancestry cluster. Overall study results and limits: Later on, a genetic analysis was performed. It linked a missense variant in DCLRE1C with V- and J-gene trimming of TCR beta. In a later analysis, CMV-associated beta chains were mostly HLA-associated, it appeared.

As regards this clone: The antigen remains undetermined.

PCR employed 60 Vbeta and 13 Jbeta primers. The data were produced by immunoSEQ multiplex PCR, yet TCRdb's version contains in-frame clones alone and is incomplete. The table has about 94,000 clones, 65% to 75% seen once. Trimming shortened V by 4 bases and J by 9 bases, and 10 bases separated the two germline ends. Germline CDR1 MNHNS, CDR2 SASEGT. The CDR3 runs to 12 residues. Material: PBMCs. The chain carries TRBV6-1 and TRBJ1-3; no clear D gene. This TCR was recovered from a man under 40 in good health and CMV-seropositive. The CDR3 nucleotides read TGTGCCAGCAGTGTTTTGGCTGGCACCATATATTTT. It specifies CASSVLAGTIYF.